These 11 T cell receptor beta chains share one sample of origin, sequenced in a study of T cell clonality in common variable immunodeficiency (dated by TCRdb to between 2014 and 2017). The antigens of these receptors remain unknown. Study-wide findings and limitations: CVID TCRbeta sequences reportedly showed fewer deletions and N-nucleotide insertions and lacked highly modified clones with 13 or more V deletions.

Library preparation was by the immunoSEQ multiplex PCR assay. TCRdb limited this immuneACCESS table to in-frame rearrangements with V and J called. A share of clones is missing; checked studies link under half to unresolved V genes, and the rest is unexplained. The table notes more than 30,000 clones here, none of them singletons. The ten largest make up less than 7% of the sample. The sample was peripheral blood mononuclear cells. The source of these receptors is a human donor with common variable immunodeficiency.

To note about this clone: The sequence runs out 3 residues before the end of the CDR3; the remainder is reconstructed from the germline J gene. The chain is built from TRBV29-1 and TRBJ2-7, with D uncertain. V shed 3 bases and J shed 2 bases, with 14 bases lying between them. Germline assignment: CDR1 SQVTM and CDR2 ANQGSEA. The CDR3 extends over 14 amino acids. The sequenced part of the CDR3 DNA is TGCAGCGTTGAGAACTTAACTCCCCCCTACGAG. Amino acid sequence: CSVENLTPPYE. The full-length CDR3 reads as CSVENLTPPYEQYF.

This clone has ten or more counts. The germline gene is not matched at one end of the junction; a read error may be the cause. Coverage ceases 3 residues before the CDR3 finishes, and the germline J gene fills in the end. The genes are TRBV27 and TRBJ2-1, with D maybe TRBD1 (6 bases). CDR3 length: 14 amino acids. Germline values: CDR1 MNHEY, CDR2 SMNVEV (reference sequence). CDR3 region: CASNLRLGGNEQFF. The CDR3 DNA, read in part, is TGTGCCAGCAATTTACGTCTAGGGGGAAATGAG.

This clone was picked up many times. The read ends 3 residues before the CDR3 terminus; that terminus is restored from the germline J gene. The chain recombines TRBV30 with TRBJ1-2, with D perhaps TRBD1 (5 bases). The V gene's germline CDR1 is GTSNPN and CDR2 SVGIG (reference sequence). CDR3 size: 15 residues. V lost 3 bases and J 3 bases, leaving 17 bases between the germline ends. The covered CDR3 bases are TGTGCCTGGAGCGGGGGAGGGGTAGGGTACTATGGC. Its protein is CAWSGGGVGYYG. The full CDR3 is CAWSGGGVGYYGYTF.

Ten or more counts support this clone. The read terminates 3 residues before the CDR3 end, so the remaining end is supplied by the germline J gene. The gene calls are TRBV11-2 and TRBJ1-2; 10 bases fit TRBD1. V lost 6 bases, J lost 7 bases, and 5 bases stayed unmatched. The CDR3 runs to 13 residues. Germline CDR1 is SGHAT and CDR2 is FQNNGV. CDR3 DNA (partial): TGTGCCAGCAGACGGGACAGGGGAGGTGGC. It yields the protein CASRRDRGGG. The whole CDR3 region reads CASRRDRGGGYTF.

To note about this clone: The read is 3 residues too short to cover the CDR3 end, so that end is filled in from the germline J gene. The chain couples TRBV19 to TRBJ2-3; 14 positions agree with TRBD2. V lost 7 bases, J lost 3 bases, and 12 bases stayed unmatched. The CDR3 consists of 18 residues. Germline-derived CDR1 and CDR2 are LNHDA and SQIVND (reference sequence). CDR3 sequence reads: CASTRSGLAGVGTDTQYF. CDR3 DNA, as far as it was read: TGTGCCAGTACCCGCTCGGGACTAGCGGGAGTGGGGACAGATACG.

There are many counts of this clone. The CDR3 is cut off 3 residues early in the read; its end comes from the germline J gene. The chain carries TRBV14 and TRBJ1-2; D is uncertain. Germline lookup yields CDR1 SGHDN and CDR2 FVKESK. Trimming removed 4 bases at V and 2 bases at J, with 5 bases between. The CDR3 loop spans 12 amino acids. The CDR3 sequence: CASSLSNYGYTF. Partial CDR3 DNA: TGTGCCAGCAGCCTGTCGAACTATGGC.

This clone was seen a few times. The read ends 3 residues early relative to the CDR3; the germline J gene fills the gap. The rearrangement uses TRBV30 and TRBJ2-4; possibly TRBD1 for D (6 bases). Trimming stripped 4 bases from V and 3 bases from J, with 10 bases between. The germline V gene has CDR1 GTSNPN and CDR2 SVGIG (reference sequence). The CDR3 loop spans 13 amino acids. The part of the CDR3 DNA that was read is TGTGCCTGGACCAGGACAGACAAAAACATT. Translated: CAWTRTDKNI. The entire CDR3 is CAWTRTDKNIQYF.

With regard to this clone: The read halts 3 residues ahead of the CDR3 end, with the missing end drawn from the germline J gene. The chain links TRBV7-9 to TRBJ1-2; tentatively, D is TRBD1 (5 bases). There are 15 residues in the CDR3. V was cut by 3 bases and J by 4 bases, with 15 bases left in between. Germline V gene sequence: CDR1 SEHNR, CDR2 FQNEAQ (reference sequence). CDR3 sequence: CASSLAQVRGYGYTF. The CDR3 DNA, read in part, is TGTGCCAGCAGCTTGGCGCAGGTTAGGGGCTATGGC.

This clone was picked up many times. At one of its ends the junction is not consistent with the germline gene, which may arise from a read error. The read comes to an end 3 residues before the CDR3 does, leaving the germline J gene to fill in the end. V gene TRBV4-2 combines with J gene TRBJ2-1, with D uncertain. CDR1 and CDR2 (germline): LGHNA, YNFKEQ. The CDR3 spans 14 residues. The CDR3 sequence is CASSQDRRVDEQFF. CDR3 bases read: TGCGCCAGCAGCCAAGATCGTAGGGTAGATGAG.

Regarding this clone: Coverage ceases 3 residues before the CDR3 finishes, and the germline J gene fills in the end. The rearrangement uses TRBV19 and TRBJ2-5, with TRBD2 identical over 8 bases. The V gene end was trimmed by 7 bases and the J gene end by 6 bases; junction bases not matched to a gene: 10. The germline gives CDR1 LNHDA, CDR2 SQIVND (reference sequence). The CDR3 sequence is 14 residues long. The CDR3: CASTPPGGGKTQYF. The DNA read from the CDR3 is TGTGCCAGTACCCCACCGGGGGGGGGAAAGACC.

This clone was observed a handful of times. The CDR3 goes on 3 residues after the read ends, and that part is filled in from the germline J gene. The chain is built from TRBV11-3 and TRBJ2-1; TRBD1 is a possible D gene (6 bases). Trimming removed 6 bases at V and 7 bases at J, with 19 bases between. Germline values: CDR1 SGHNT, CDR2 YENEEA. CDR3 size: 15 residues. CDR3 bases read: TGTGCCAGCAGTCTTACAGGGACCGGGAAGAATGAG. Encoded protein: CASSLTGTGKNE. The full CDR3 protein is CASSLTGTGKNEQFF.